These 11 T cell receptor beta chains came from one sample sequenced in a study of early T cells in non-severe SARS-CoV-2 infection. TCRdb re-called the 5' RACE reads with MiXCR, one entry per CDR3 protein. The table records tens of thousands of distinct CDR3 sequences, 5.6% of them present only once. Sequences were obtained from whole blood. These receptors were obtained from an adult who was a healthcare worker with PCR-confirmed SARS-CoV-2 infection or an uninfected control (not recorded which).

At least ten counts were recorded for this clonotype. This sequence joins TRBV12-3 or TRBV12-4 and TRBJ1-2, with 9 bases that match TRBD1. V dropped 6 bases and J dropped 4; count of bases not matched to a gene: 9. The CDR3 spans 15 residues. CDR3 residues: CASSPTGGRIYGYTF. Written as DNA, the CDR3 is TGTGCCAGCAGCCCGACAGGGGGAAGGATCTATGGCTACACCTTC.

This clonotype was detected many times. DNA of the CDR3: TGTGCCAGTGCTACAAGACAGGGCGGTAACTATGGCTACACCTTC. Translation: CASATRQGGNYGYTF. V and J are TRBV19 and TRBJ1-2; TRBD1 agrees at 7 bases. V was clipped by 8 bases and J by 1 base; unmatched bases: 10. Germline values: CDR1 LNHDA, CDR2 SQIVND (reference sequence). The CDR3 extends over 15 amino acids. Full variable domain (missing parts from reference TRBV19 and TRBJ1-2): DGGITQSPKYLFRKEGQNVTLSCEQNLNHDAMYWYRQDPGQGLRLIYYSQIVNDFQKGDIAEGYSVSREKKESFPLTVTSAQKNPTAFYLCASATRQGGNYGYTFGSGTRLTVV.

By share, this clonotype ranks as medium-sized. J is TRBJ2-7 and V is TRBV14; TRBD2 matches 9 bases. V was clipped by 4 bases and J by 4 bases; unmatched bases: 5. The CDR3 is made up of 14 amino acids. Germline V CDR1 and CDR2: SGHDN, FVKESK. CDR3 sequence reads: CASSPAGGGYEQYF. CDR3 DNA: TGTGCCAGCAGCCCAGCGGGAGGAGGTTACGAGCAGTACTTC.

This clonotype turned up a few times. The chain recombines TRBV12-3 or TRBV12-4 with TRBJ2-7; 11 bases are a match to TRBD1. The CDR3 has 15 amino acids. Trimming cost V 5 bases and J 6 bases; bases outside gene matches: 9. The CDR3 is CASSADRGLPGEQYF. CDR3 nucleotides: TGTGCCAGCAGTGCGGACAGGGGGCTTCCGGGCGAGCAGTACTTC.

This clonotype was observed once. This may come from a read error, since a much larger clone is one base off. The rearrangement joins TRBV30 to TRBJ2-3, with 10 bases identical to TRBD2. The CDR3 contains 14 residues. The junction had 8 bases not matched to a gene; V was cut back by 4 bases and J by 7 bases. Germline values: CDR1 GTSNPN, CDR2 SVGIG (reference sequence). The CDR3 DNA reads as TGTGCCTGGACCCAAAGCGGGAGGGCCTATACGCAGTATTTT. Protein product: CAWTQSGRAYTQYF.

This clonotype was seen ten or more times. The CDR3 DNA follows: TGTGCCAGCAGCCCAACAGGGCTCCAGAGCACTGAAGCTTTCTTT. Protein sequence: CASSPTGLQSTEAFF. The chain couples TRBV5-5 to TRBJ1-1; TRBD1 might be the D (6 bases). Germline values: CDR1 SGHKS, CDR2 YYEKEE (reference sequence). This CDR3 has 15 residues. V was clipped by 4 bases and J by 4 bases, with 17 bases between them.

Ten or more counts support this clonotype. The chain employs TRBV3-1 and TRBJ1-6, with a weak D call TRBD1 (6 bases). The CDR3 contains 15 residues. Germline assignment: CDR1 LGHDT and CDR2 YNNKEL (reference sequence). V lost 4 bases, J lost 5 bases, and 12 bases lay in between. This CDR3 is CASSRTDSNNSPLHF. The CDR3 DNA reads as TGTGCCAGCAGCCGGACAGACAGTAATAATTCACCCCTCCACTTT.

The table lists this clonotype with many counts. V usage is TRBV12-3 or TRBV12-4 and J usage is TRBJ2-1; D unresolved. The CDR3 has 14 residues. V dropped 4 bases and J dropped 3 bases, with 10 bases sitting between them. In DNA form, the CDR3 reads TGTGCCAGCAGTTCCGCGGCCCACTACAATGAGCAGTTCTTC. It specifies CASSSAAHYNEQFF.

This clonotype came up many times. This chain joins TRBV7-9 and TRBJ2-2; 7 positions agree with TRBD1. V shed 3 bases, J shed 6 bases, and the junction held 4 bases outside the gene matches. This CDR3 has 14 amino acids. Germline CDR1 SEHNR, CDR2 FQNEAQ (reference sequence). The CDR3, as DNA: TGTGCCAGCAGCTTCACAGGGGACCCCGGGGAGCTGTTTTTT. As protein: CASSFTGDPGELFF.

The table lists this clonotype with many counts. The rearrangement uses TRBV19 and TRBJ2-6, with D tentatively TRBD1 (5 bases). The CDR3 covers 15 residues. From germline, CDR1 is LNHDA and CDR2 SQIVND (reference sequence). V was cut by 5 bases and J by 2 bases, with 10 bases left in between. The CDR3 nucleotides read TGTGCCAGTAGTTCGGACACCGCTGGGGCCAACGTCCTGACTTTC. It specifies CASSSDTAGANVLTF.

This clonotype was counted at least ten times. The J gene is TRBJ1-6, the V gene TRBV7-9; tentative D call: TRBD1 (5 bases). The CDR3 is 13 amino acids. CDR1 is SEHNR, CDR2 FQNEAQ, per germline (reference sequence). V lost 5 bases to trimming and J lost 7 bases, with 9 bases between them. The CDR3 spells CASSPDSNSPLHF. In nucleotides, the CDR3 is TGTGCCAGCAGCCCAGACAGCAATTCACCCCTCCACTTT.